The 26 T cell receptor beta chains given below trace back to one sample, sequenced in a study of human thymus T cells. Only in-frame clones appear in the TCRdb table, and some are missing; sequencing was by immunoSEQ multiplex PCR. The table records some 120,000 clones, around 96% of them present only once. Resections removed during corrective heart surgery provided the thymus tissue used. Sequencing input: thymus tissue. The source of these receptors is a boy in the first two years of life with a congenital heart defect but otherwise immunologically healthy.

The genes are TRBV5-1 and TRBJ2-1; 9 bases agree with TRBD2. Germline V gene sequence: CDR1 SGHRS, CDR2 YFSETQ. Trimming at V came to 2 bases and at J to 5 bases, leaving 5 bases not matched to a gene. The CDR3 length is 15 residues. CDR3 loop: CASSFLAGRHNEQFF. In nucleotides, the CDR3 is TGCGCCAGCAGCTTCCTAGCGGGGCGACACAATGAGCAGTTCTTC.

The rearrangement links TRBV5-5 to TRBJ2-3; tentative D call: TRBD2 (6 bases). Germline lookup yields CDR1 SGHKS and CDR2 YYEKEE (reference sequence). This CDR3 contains 17 residues. The V end lost 2 bases, the J end lost 2 bases, and 18 bases lay between the germline ends. The CDR3 DNA is TGTGCCAGCAGCTTAAACCAGCGGGCGCTTGCCACAGATACGCAGTATTTT. It codes for CASSLNQRALATDTQYF.

For the CDR3, the DNA is TGTGCCAGCAGTTACTCACAGGGAAACTATGGCTACACCTTC. Its protein is CASSYSQGNYGYTF. The J gene is TRBJ1-2, the V gene TRBV6-5; TRBD1 is a possible D gene (6 bases). Trimming pared 0 bases from V and 2 bases from J, leaving 7 bases between. The CDR3 is made up of 14 amino acids. CDR1 is MNHEY and CDR2 is SVGAGI in the germline V gene.

The V gene is TRBV7-2, the J gene TRBJ2-7; TRBD2 aligns across 10 bases. Trimming cost V 0 bases and J 6 bases; bases outside gene matches: 2. CDR1 and CDR2 (germline): SGHTA, FQGNSA. This CDR3 has 14 residues. CDR3: CASSLAAGGPEQYF. The DNA for the CDR3 is TGTGCCAGCAGCTTAGCAGCGGGGGGGCCCGAGCAGTACTTC.

The rearrangement joins TRBV5-1 to TRBJ2-3; 13 nucleotides match TRBD2. The ends lost 4 bases at V and 2 bases at J; junction bases unmatched: 10. This CDR3 comprises 18 residues. Germline CDR1 reads SGHRS; CDR2 reads YFSETQ. CDR3 residues: CASSPEGTSGDYTDTQYF. In nucleotides, the CDR3 is TGCGCCAGCAGCCCAGAGGGGACTAGCGGGGATTACACAGATACGCAGTATTTT.

The chain links TRBV4-3 to TRBJ1-3; 9 positions match TRBD1. V was pared by 3 bases and J by 5 bases, with 8 bases of the junction left unmatched. CDR1 LGHNA and CDR2 YSLEER come from the germline V gene. The CDR3 loop spans 16 amino acids. In nucleotides, the CDR3 is TGCGCCAGCAGCCAGCCGGGACAGGGAGGGCGAAACACCATATATTTT. Translation gives CASSQPGQGGRNTIYF.

The genes are TRBV27 and TRBJ1-2; D unresolved. The CDR3 covers 13 residues. The V and J ends lost 0 bases and 7 bases respectively, with 9 bases between them. Germline CDR1 reads MNHEY; CDR2 reads SMNVEV (reference sequence). The CDR3 DNA reads as TGTGCCAGCAGTTTATCCCCCCAGTCTGGCTACACCTTC. It encodes CASSLSPQSGYTF.

The chain links TRBV5-6 to TRBJ1-4; 7 nucleotides align to TRBD1. The CDR3 contains 18 residues. J gave up 6 bases and V 0 bases, and 14 bases lay outside the gene matches. Germline CDR1 is SGHDT and CDR2 is YYEEEE. CDR3 amino acids: CASSLEGRGRFGDEKLFF. CDR3 DNA: TGTGCCAGCAGCTTGGAAGGGAGGGGGCGCTTTGGTGATGAAAAACTGTTTTTT.

V is TRBV6-6 and J is TRBJ2-7; TRBD1 might be the D (6 bases). From germline, CDR1 is MNHNY and CDR2 SVGAGI (reference sequence). Trimming left V 0 bases short and J 3 bases short, with 15 bases between. This CDR3 comprises 16 residues. CDR3 amino acids: CASSYSRIDRLYEQYF. The CDR3 DNA follows: TGTGCCAGCAGTTACTCGAGGATTGACAGGCTCTACGAGCAGTACTTC.

This sequence joins TRBV20-1 and TRBJ2-3, with a weak D call TRBD1 (6 bases). The germline V and J ends were trimmed by 5 bases and 6 bases, with 9 bases remaining between them. The CDR3 runs to 11 residues. Germline V gene data show CDR1 as DFQATT and CDR2 as SNEGSKA (reference sequence). The CDR3, as DNA: TGCAGTGCTCCCCAGGGGGATACGCAGTATTTT. It is translated as CSAPQGDTQYF.

The V call is TRBV27, the J call TRBJ1-6; 7 positions match TRBD1. V was pared by 7 bases and J by 10 bases, with 13 bases of the junction left unmatched. This CDR3 region has 15 residues. Germline assignment: CDR1 MNHEY and CDR2 SMNVEV (reference sequence). The chain's CDR3 is CASTKQGPPGSPLHF. CDR3 DNA sequence: TGTGCCAGCACCAAACAGGGGCCCCCGGGCTCACCCCTCCACTTT.

CDR3 bases: TGTGCCAGCAGTTTATCAGACGGCTACGAGCAGTACTTC. This encodes CASSLSDGYEQYF. This sequence joins TRBV28 and TRBJ2-7; D is unclear. The V end was cut by 1 base, the J end by 3 bases, with 7 bases between. This CDR3 has 13 residues. Germline CDR1 and CDR2: MDHEN and SYDVKM.

This sequence joins TRBV28 and TRBJ1-1; D is perhaps TRBD1 (6 bases). V shed 5 bases and J shed 4 bases, with 17 bases lying between them. Germline values: CDR1 MDHEN, CDR2 SYDVKM. The CDR3 totals 15 residues. CDR3 protein: CASSPPRGKSTEAFF. CDR3 coding DNA: TGTGCCAGCAGTCCCCCCAGGGGCAAGAGCACTGAAGCTTTCTTT.

This clone was counted a single time. J is TRBJ2-1 and V is TRBV7-2; D ambiguous. V was pared by 1 base and J by 2 bases, with 3 bases between. Germline V lookup: CDR1 SGHTA, CDR2 FQGNSA. CDR3 length: 13 residues. CDR3 coding DNA: TGTGCCAGCAGCTTAGAGACCTACAATGAGCAGTTCTTC. It yields the protein CASSLETYNEQFF.

The V and J genes are TRBV5-6 and TRBJ1-1, with D maybe TRBD1 (5 bases). The V gene lost 0 bases and the J gene lost 1 base, with 13 bases spanning the gap. The length of the CDR3 is 16 residues. Germline CDR1 and CDR2: SGHDT and YYEEEE. The CDR3 sequence is CASSLAWGVGNTEAFF. In DNA form, the CDR3 reads TGTGCCAGCAGCTTGGCCTGGGGGGTAGGGAACACTGAAGCTTTCTTT. Full variable domain (missing parts from reference TRBV5-6 and TRBJ1-1): DAGVTQSPTHLIKTRGQQVTLRCSPKSGHDTVSWYQQALGQGPQFIFQYYEEEERQRGNFPDRFSGHQFPNYSSELNVNALLLGDSALYLCASSLAWGVGNTEAFFGQGTRLTVV.

The V and J genes are TRBV10-2 and TRBJ1-5; no definite D call. Germline CDR1 is WSHSY and CDR2 is SAAADI. Trimming left V 3 bases short and J 3 bases short, with 3 bases between. The length of the CDR3 is 12 residues. CDR3 nucleotide sequence: TGCGCCAGCAGTGAAGCCAATCAGCCCCAGCATTTT. This gives the protein CASSEANQPQHF.

The chain links TRBV28 to TRBJ2-6, with a possible D match to TRBD2 (6 bases). CDR3 length: 19 amino acids. The V end was cut by 4 bases, the J end by 2 bases, with 21 bases between. Germline CDR1 MDHEN, CDR2 SYDVKM. CDR3 sequence reads: CASSSPLRGPTTGANVLTF. The CDR3 DNA reads TGTGCCAGCAGTTCTCCGTTGCGGGGACCGACTACTGGGGCCAACGTCCTGACTTTC.

To note about this clone: Sequence at one end of the junction differs from germline and may be a read error. V and J are TRBV4-1 and TRBJ1-1, with D perhaps TRBD1 (5 bases). Germline V lookup: CDR1 MGHRA, CDR2 YSYEKL. The CDR3 spans 15 residues. This CDR3 reads CASSQDRCGSPGPHF. CDR3 in DNA: TGCGCCAGCAGCCAAGATAGGTGTGGTAGTCCGGGACCGCACTTT.

The rearrangement uses TRBV28 and TRBJ1-2; unclear D gene. The CDR3 totals 15 residues. Germline values: CDR1 MDHEN, CDR2 SYDVKM. Trimming shortened V by 5 bases and J by 4 bases, and 17 bases separated the two germline ends. CDR3 loop: CASSPPCTEIYGYTF. The CDR3 bases are TGTGCCAGCAGTCCCCCATGCACCGAAATCTATGGCTACACCTTC.

This clone occurred a few times. The chain recombines TRBV10-3 with TRBJ1-2; D may be TRBD1 (5 bases). V was clipped by 6 bases and J by 0 bases, with 5 bases between them. This CDR3 is 12 amino acids long. Germline CDR1 ENHRY, CDR2 SYGVKD. CDR3 sequence reads: CAIRTANYGYTF. The CDR3 bases are TGTGCCATCAGGACAGCTAACTATGGCTACACCTTC.

The chain combines TRBV20-1 with TRBJ1-2; no definite D call. The CDR3 consists of 11 residues. V was pared by 6 bases and J by 8 bases, with 13 bases between. The germline V gene has CDR1 DFQATT and CDR2 SNEGSKA (reference sequence). CDR3 in amino acids: CSALKRGGYTF. The DNA for the CDR3 is TGCAGTGCCCTGAAGCGAGGGGGCTACACCTTC.

The genes are TRBV6-4 and TRBJ2-3; no definite D call. From germline, CDR1 is MRHNA and CDR2 SNTAGT. The V end was cut by 2 bases, the J end by 0 bases, with 6 bases between. This CDR3 is 14 amino acids long. CDR3 DNA: TGTGCCAGCAGTGACAACTCCAGCACAGATACGCAGTATTTT. Amino acids: CASSDNSSTDTQYF.

This clone was picked up one time. The V and J genes are TRBV6-1 and TRBJ1-4; the match to TRBD1 covers 12 bases. Germline V gene lookup returns CDR1 MNHNS and CDR2 SASEGT. This CDR3 is 15 amino acids long. The J segment lost 4 bases and the V segment lost 4 bases, leaving 1 base of the junction unmatched. The CDR3 sequence: CASSGDRGRNEKLFF. The DNA for the CDR3 is TGTGCCAGCAGTGGGGACAGGGGGCGTAATGAAAAACTGTTTTTT.

The V and J genes are TRBV4-2 and TRBJ1-6, with D uncertain. V lost 1 base and J 3 bases, leaving 19 bases between the germline ends. The germline V gene has CDR1 LGHNA and CDR2 YNFKEQ. This CDR3 has 19 residues. The CDR3, as DNA: TGTGCCAGCAGCCAAGCCAAGGCGGGGATTGAGAACTATAATTCACCCCTCCACTTT. This gives the protein CASSQAKAGIENYNSPLHF.

The chain recombines TRBV30 with TRBJ1-1, with 9 bases fitting TRBD1. Trimming at V came to 1 base and at J to 4 bases, leaving 7 bases not matched to a gene. CDR1 is GTSNPN, CDR2 SVGIG, per germline (reference sequence). The CDR3 runs 15 residues. In DNA form, the CDR3 reads TGTGCCTGGAGTGACGGCACGACAGGGGGCACTGAAGCTTTCTTT. It codes for CAWSDGTTGGTEAFF.

The V and J genes are TRBV5-1 and TRBJ2-3; D perhaps matches TRBD2 (6 bases). V was clipped by 1 base and J by 2 bases, with 14 bases between them. The CDR3 sequence is 16 residues long. CDR1 and CDR2 (germline): SGHRS, YFSETQ. The DNA for the CDR3 is TGCGCCAGCAGCTTGAGATCGGGGGAGTTCACAGATACGCAGTATTTT. It codes for CASSLRSGEFTDTQYF.